Below are 9 T cell receptor beta chains sequenced from a single sample in a study of response to subunit inactivated influenza vaccine. TCRdb ran MiXCR on the RT-PCR reads and lists one entry per CDR3 protein. The profile shows about 610,000 distinct CDR3 sequences, approximately 15% of them singletons. Material: PBMCs from blood, obtained 11 to 12 days after vaccination. Receptors were obtained from a man in his fifties who received an inactivated influenza vaccine.

This clonotype turned up a few times. The rearrangement uses TRBV6-2 or TRBV6-3 and TRBJ2-2, with 8 bases that match TRBD2. Germline V gene lookup returns CDR1 MNHEY and CDR2 SVGEGT. CDR3 length: 14 residues. J gave up 5 bases and V 6 bases, and 5 bases lay outside the gene matches. The CDR3 sequence: CASRRLAQTGELFF. In DNA form, the CDR3 reads TGTGCCAGCAGGAGACTAGCGCAAACCGGGGAGCTGTTTTTT.

Only a few counts were recorded for this clonotype. The V and J genes are TRBV5-1 and TRBJ2-7; TRBD2 matches 12 bases. The CDR3 extends over 17 amino acids. The V gene's germline CDR1 is SGHRS and CDR2 YFSETQ. With 5 bases clipped from V and 7 bases from J, the junction kept 16 bases outside the gene matches. CDR3 loop: CASSPQPLAGGPVEQYF. CDR3 DNA: TGCGCCAGCAGTCCCCAACCTCTAGCGGGAGGGCCGGTTGAGCAGTACTTC. Based on the CDR3 plus reference TRBV5-1 and TRBJ2-7, the full variable domain is KAGVTQTPRYLIKTRGQQVTLSCSPISGHRSVSWYQQTPGQGLQFLFEYFSETQRNKGNFPGRFSGRQFSNSRSEMNVSTLELGDSALYLCASSPQPLAGGPVEQYFGPGTRLTVT.

This clonotype was detected once. The rearrangement uses TRBV10-3 and TRBJ2-7; 9 nucleotides align to TRBD1. The CDR3 spans 17 residues. Germline CDR1 and CDR2: ENHRY and SYGVKD. Unmatched junction bases numbered 12, after V lost 5 bases and J lost 1 base. The chain's CDR3 is CAISRSAPGQGSYEQYF. The CDR3 DNA is TGTGCCATCAGTCGGTCCGCCCCGGGACAGGGATCCTACGAGCAGTACTTC.

This clonotype turned up a few times. This chain connects TRBV5-1 to TRBJ1-1, with unresolved D. The CDR3 extends over 13 amino acids. CDR1 and CDR2 from the germline V gene are SGHRS and YFSETQ. The V end was cut by 6 bases, the J end by 3 bases, with 12 bases between. CDR3 nucleotide sequence: TGCGCCAGCAAGTTAGGATTGGACACTGAAGCTTTCTTT. It codes for CASKLGLDTEAFF.

The chain is built from TRBV2 and TRBJ2-1; D possibly corresponds to TRBD2 (5 bases). CDR1 is SNHLY, CDR2 FYNNEI, per germline. The V end lost 10 bases, the J end lost 0 bases, and 13 bases lay between the germline ends. The CDR3 spans 14 residues. This chain's CDR3 is CAIRSGSSYNEQFF. CDR3 DNA: TGTGCCATCCGGAGCGGAAGCTCCTACAATGAGCAGTTCTTC.

This clonotype occurred a few times. This sequence joins TRBV12-3 or TRBV12-4 and TRBJ1-6, with 7 bases lining up with TRBD1. Germline trimming cut 4 bases from V and 6 bases from J; bases unmatched to any gene: 9. The CDR3 consists of 16 residues. The CDR3 nucleotides read TGTGCCAGCAGTTCAAGGACAGGCGGTTTTAATTCACCCCTCCACTTT. It is translated as CASSSRTGGFNSPLHF.

This clonotype was counted between two and nine times. The rearrangement links TRBV5-1 to TRBJ1-2, with D perhaps TRBD1 (5 bases). CDR3 length: 14 residues. V was cut by 4 bases and J by 5 bases, with 15 bases left in between. Germline CDR1 is SGHRS and CDR2 is YFSETQ. The CDR3 spells CASSGASGGYGYTF. The CDR3 DNA sequence: TGCGCCAGCAGCGGAGCGTCCGGGGGGTATGGCTACACCTTC.

This clonotype occurred a few times. This sequence joins TRBV20-1 and TRBJ2-7; 14 bases line up with TRBD2. Looked up from germline, CDR1 is DFQATT and CDR2 is SNEGSKA (reference sequence). The CDR3 length is 19 residues. Trimming took 0 bases from V and 1 from J; bases not matched to a gene: 11. As DNA, the CDR3 is TGCAGTGCTAGAGATCAAGGACTAGCGGGAGGTAAATTTTCCTACGAGCAGTACTTC. It translates to CSARDQGLAGGKFSYEQYF.

This chain links TRBV11-3 with TRBJ2-1, with no clear D. Germline V gene data show CDR1 as SGHNT and CDR2 as YENEEA. Trimming left V 5 bases short and J 8 bases short, with 16 bases between. The CDR3 consists of 14 residues. CDR3: CASSHHEVSDEQFF. The CDR3 DNA sequence: TGTGCCAGCAGCCATCACGAGGTCAGCGATGAGCAGTTCTTC.